What follows is one TCR beta chain and its context. Repertoires were generated with immunoSEQ multiplex PCR, while TCRdb's copy carries only in-frame clones and drops some. Found here are 45,000 to 65,000 clones, approximately 90% of them singletons; the top ten hold roughly 3%. This CDR3 has 15 amino acids. Germline CDR1 is LNHDA and CDR2 is SQIVND (reference sequence). Trimming left V 2 bases short and J 0 bases short, with 11 bases between. This entry belongs to a study of T cell responses to AZD1222 COVID-19 vaccine. The starting material was peripheral blood, obtained 28 days after the second AZD1222 dose. The origin of this receptor is an adult who received the AZD1222 COVID-19 vaccine. The rearrangement joins TRBV19 to TRBJ2-7; D is unclear. This CDR3 reads CASSISLTLSYEQYF. Here the CDR3 DNA reads TGTGCCAGTAGTATATCCCTGACACTCTCCTACGAGCAGTACTTC.